These T cell receptor beta chains were read from a single sample in a study of post-analysis software for immune sequencing data. From the PCR reads, TCRdb called clonotypes with MiXCR, one entry per CDR3 protein. This sample has about 770,000 distinct CDR3 sequences, with about 43% found just once. Sequencing was performed on blood. Receptors originate from a girl aged 10-17 years with multiple sclerosis. Both conserved end residues are part of each CDR3. Fields, in order: CDR3 protein, CDR3 DNA, D gene, J gene, clone size, V gene. The D gene is left open where the match is weak. The size of a clone is reported for some rows only, either as once, few or many, or as a class for expanded clones.

CDR3 protein: CASSPDRGQSPLHF
CDR3 DNA: TGCGCCAGCAGCCCCGACAGGGGGCAATCACCCCTCCACTTT
D gene: TRBD1
J gene: TRBJ1-6
clone size: -
V gene: TRBV4-1

CDR3 protein: CASSFSLAGKGNEQFF
CDR3 DNA: TGTGCCAGCAGTTTCTCACTAGCGGGAAAAGGCAATGAGCAGTTCTTC
D gene: TRBD2
J gene: TRBJ2-1
clone size: once
V gene: TRBV12-3/TRBV12-4

CDR3 protein: CASSLADATEAFF
CDR3 DNA: TGTGCCAGCAGCTTGGCCGACGCCACTGAAGCTTTCTTT
D gene: -
J gene: TRBJ1-1
clone size: -
V gene: TRBV5-5

CDR3 protein: CASSYGQLTYEQYF
CDR3 DNA: TGTGCCAGCAGCTATGGACAGCTAACCTACGAGCAGTACTTC
D gene: -
J gene: TRBJ2-7
clone size: -
V gene: TRBV5-6

CDR3 protein: CASSPLSPGASTDTQYF
CDR3 DNA: TGTGCCAGCAGCCCTCTTTCGCCGGGGGCGAGCACAGATACGCAGTATTTT
D gene: -
J gene: TRBJ2-3
clone size: -
V gene: TRBV9

CDR3 protein: CASSSNGRYEQYF
CDR3 DNA: TGTGCCAGCAGTTCAAACGGGAGATACGAGCAGTACTTC
D gene: -
J gene: TRBJ2-7
clone size: -
V gene: TRBV12-3/TRBV12-4

CDR3 protein: CASSPRGAGLTYEQYF
CDR3 DNA: TGTGCCAGCAGTCCACGGGGGGCGGGACTCACCTACGAGCAGTACTTC
D gene: -
J gene: TRBJ2-7
clone size: -
V gene: TRBV12-3/TRBV12-4

CDR3 protein: CSAGSESSYNEQFF
CDR3 DNA: TGCAGTGCGGGCAGCGAAAGCTCCTACAATGAGCAGTTCTTC
D gene: -
J gene: TRBJ2-1
clone size: -
V gene: TRBV20-1

CDR3 protein: CAIRGGDSYEQYF
CDR3 DNA: TGTGCCATCAGGGGGGGGGACTCCTACGAGCAGTACTTC
D gene: TRBD2
J gene: TRBJ2-7
clone size: -
V gene: TRBV10-3

CDR3 protein: CSARGIGRNEQYF
CDR3 DNA: TGCAGTGCTAGAGGGATAGGGCGGAACGAGCAGTACTTC
D gene: -
J gene: TRBJ2-7
clone size: -
V gene: TRBV20-1

CDR3 protein: CASRAGWGAGTDTQYF
CDR3 DNA: TGTGCCAGCAGGGCGGGGTGGGGCGCTGGCACAGATACGCAGTATTTT
D gene: -
J gene: TRBJ2-3
clone size: -
V gene: TRBV25-1

CDR3 protein: CAISPGQGGNQPQHF
CDR3 DNA: TGTGCCATCAGCCCCGGACAGGGCGGCAATCAGCCCCAGCATTTT
D gene: TRBD1
J gene: TRBJ1-5
clone size: -
V gene: TRBV10-3

CDR3 protein: CASSRDSQRGKLFF
CDR3 DNA: TGTGCCAGCAGCCGAGACAGCCAAAGGGGAAAACTGTTTTTT
D gene: -
J gene: TRBJ1-4
clone size: -
V gene: TRBV7-6

CDR3 protein: CASSLLAGGGYTF
CDR3 DNA: TGCGCCAGCAGCTTGCTGGCCGGTGGGGGCTACACCTTC
D gene: -
J gene: TRBJ1-2
clone size: -
V gene: TRBV5-1

CDR3 protein: CASRSLIDRVEQYF
CDR3 DNA: TGTGCCAGCAGGAGCCTAATCGACAGGGTCGAGCAGTACTTC
D gene: TRBD1
J gene: TRBJ2-7
clone size: -
V gene: TRBV5-6

CDR3 protein: CASSPTTGGPVSYEQYF
CDR3 DNA: TGTGCCAGCAGTCCCACGACAGGTGGGCCAGTAAGTTACGAGCAGTACTTC
D gene: -
J gene: TRBJ2-7
clone size: -
V gene: TRBV6-6

CDR3 protein: CASSDGQVTYNEQFF
CDR3 DNA: TGTGCCAGCAGTGATGGACAGGTAACCTACAATGAGCAGTTCTTC
D gene: TRBD1
J gene: TRBJ2-1
clone size: few
V gene: TRBV6-1

CDR3 protein: CASTGTDFSIYEQYF
CDR3 DNA: TGTGCCAGCACCGGGACAGACTTTTCGATCTACGAGCAGTACTTC
D gene: TRBD1
J gene: TRBJ2-7
clone size: -
V gene: TRBV6-1

CDR3 protein: CSADSGPDEQYF
CDR3 DNA: TGCAGTGCGGACTCGGGGCCCGACGAGCAGTACTTC
D gene: -
J gene: TRBJ2-7
clone size: once
V gene: TRBV20-1

CDR3 protein: CSVSKGWGDTEAFF
CDR3 DNA: TGCAGCGTTTCTAAGGGGTGGGGGGACACTGAAGCTTTCTTT
D gene: -
J gene: TRBJ1-1
clone size: -
V gene: TRBV29-1

CDR3 protein: CASSYAGLAGDYEQFF
CDR3 DNA: TGTGCCAGCAGTTACGCAGGACTAGCGGGAGACTATGAGCAGTTCTTC
D gene: TRBD2
J gene: TRBJ2-1
clone size: few
V gene: TRBV6-5

CDR3 protein: CATSDPLLASRGNEQFF
CDR3 DNA: TGTGCCACCAGTGACCCTCTCCTAGCTTCTAGGGGCAATGAGCAGTTCTTC
D gene: -
J gene: TRBJ2-1
clone size: -
V gene: TRBV24-1

CDR3 protein: CASSLPGEYEQYF
CDR3 DNA: TGTGCCAGCAGCTTACCAGGGGAGTACGAGCAGTACTTC
D gene: -
J gene: TRBJ2-7
clone size: few
V gene: TRBV7-9

CDR3 protein: CSADGTSSYEQYF
CDR3 DNA: TGCAGTGCTGACGGGACTAGTTCTTACGAGCAGTACTTC
D gene: TRBD2
J gene: TRBJ2-7
clone size: few
V gene: TRBV20-1

CDR3 protein: CSGLAGGHEQFF
CDR3 DNA: TGCAGCGGACTAGCGGGGGGTCATGAGCAGTTCTTC
D gene: TRBD2
J gene: TRBJ2-1
clone size: -
V gene: TRBV29-1

CDR3 protein: CASSYSPQQGTRTDTQYF
CDR3 DNA: TGTGCCAGCAGTTACTCTCCCCAACAGGGAACCCGCACAGATACGCAGTATTTT
D gene: -
J gene: TRBJ2-3
clone size: few
V gene: TRBV6-2/TRBV6-3

CDR3 protein: CASSEWDETAYF
CDR3 DNA: TGTGCCAGCAGTGAGTGGGACGAAACGGCGTACTTC
D gene: -
J gene: TRBJ2-5
clone size: -
V gene: TRBV2